Listed below are T cell receptor beta chains from one sample, sequenced in a study of shared clonotypes between healthy human individuals. The protocol was immunoSEQ multiplex PCR, while the TCRdb copy is restricted to in-frame clones and leaves out a portion. This sample has over a million clones, with more than 60% found just once. Sequences were obtained from memory CD4+ T cells sorted from blood. These receptor sequences come from a man aged 18 to 30 in good health. CDR3s include the opening cysteine and the closing phenylalanine or tryptophan. The order of the fields is V gene, CDR3 protein.

TRBV6-5 CASQSIGGRNTEAFF
TRBV2 CASNSDRANYGYTF
TRBV6-1 CACRTGLNEKLFF
TRBV2 CASTGQGGNTGELFF
TRBV6-1 CASSGIQGLEPQHF
TRBV11-2 CASSARKENTEAFF
TRBV19 CASSVGQGTPYNEQFF
TRBV6-1 CASIPETGRYTF
TRBV9 CASSSPRTGGNGYTF
TRBV5-6 CASRYTGGLETQYF
TRBV28 CASKGQGANLPEAFF
TRBV6-6 CASSTRQGNQPQHF
TRBV5-1 CASSEVQETQYF
TRBV2 CASSDMGRGNEKLFF
TRBV14 CASSQALETQYF
TRBV14 CASSQGRDTQYF
TRBV19 CASSSGQGANQPQHF
TRBV5-4 CASSGGGTLNTGELFF
TRBV5-6 CASSSTGTPTDTQYF
TRBV15 CATSKGNAVYEQYF
TRBV15 CATSNYPGTSGRNEQFF
TRBV30 CAWSVLASLTGELFF
TRBV11-2 CASSLGAGGPQAFF
TRBV4-2 CASSQESSGGVDTQYF
TRBV5-6 CASSLRGYRSPLHF
TRBV2 CASASPTNREDQYF
TRBV7-9 CASSRTGYGYGYTF
TRBV7-2 CASSLYTEETQYF
TRBV5-6 CASSLTGGQRDTQYF
TRBV5-5 CASSLQGAGEKLFF
TRBV5-5 CASSFLPANTEAFF
TRBV5-1 CASRKGLAGARTGELFF
TRBV30 CAWSGAYEQYF
TRBV5-1 CASSLVGRGLGEQYF
TRBV11-2 CASSPAGPNEQFF